These 24 T cell receptor beta chains came from one sample sequenced in a study of OX40 agonist ivuxolimab in advanced cancers. The table came from immunoSEQ multiplex PCR; TCRdb's copy has only in-frame clones and leaves some out. The table lists some 75,000 clones, over 75% of them singletons. Sequencing used CD4+ or CD8+ T cells sorted from blood, obtained in a trial of the OX40 agonist ivuxolimab. These TCRs come from an adult with an advanced solid tumor such as melanoma, head and neck, liver or kidney cancer.

J is TRBJ2-3 and V is TRBV18; D is uncertain. Deletions cut 3 bases from V and 0 bases from J, with 7 bases between. This CDR3 spans 14 amino acids. Germline V lookup: CDR1 KGHSH, CDR2 LQKENI. For the CDR3, the DNA is TGTGCCAGCTCACCCGACTCCAGCACAGATACGCAGTATTTT. This translates into CASSPDSSTDTQYF.

The V call is TRBV6-6, the J call TRBJ1-5, with 9 bases matching TRBD1. The length of the CDR3 is 15 residues. Germline V gene data show CDR1 as MNHNY and CDR2 as SVGAGI (reference sequence). V lost 6 bases to trimming and J lost 3 bases; unmatched junction nucleotides: 6. The CDR3 nucleotides read TGTGCCAGCAGCCCGGACAGGGGCATCAATCAGCCCCAGCATTTT. This gives the protein CASSPDRGINQPQHF.

The chain is built from TRBV5-1 and TRBJ1-1; D is possibly TRBD1 (5 bases). Germline V gene sequence: CDR1 SGHRS, CDR2 YFSETQ. Trimming took off 4 bases at V and 4 bases at J, with 17 bases between the two ends. CDR3 length equals 15 residues. The CDR3 region is CASSRGAGEATEAFF. For the CDR3, the DNA is TGCGCCAGCAGCCGGGGAGCGGGGGAGGCCACTGAAGCTTTCTTT.

The chain recombines TRBV13 with TRBJ2-3; D is uncertain. The CDR3 runs to 16 residues. V dropped 5 bases and J dropped 4 bases, with 19 bases sitting between them. The germline V gene encodes CDR1 PRHDT and CDR2 FYEKMQ (reference sequence). The CDR3 here is CASSRILQYHSDTQYF. The CDR3 DNA sequence: TGTGCCAGCAGCCGAATCCTCCAGTACCATTCAGATACGCAGTATTTT. Full variable domain (rest looked up from reference TRBV13 and TRBJ2-3): AAGVIQSPRHLIKEKRETATLKCYPIPRHDTVYWYQQGPGQDPQFLISFYEKMQSDKGSIPDRFSAQQFSDYHSELNMSSLELGDSALYFCASSRILQYHSDTQYFGPGTRLTVL.

This sequence joins TRBV18 and TRBJ2-3; 14 nucleotides align to TRBD2. CDR1 and CDR2 from the germline V gene are KGHSH and LQKENI. V lost 0 bases to trimming and J lost 5 bases; unmatched junction nucleotides: 1. There are 16 residues in the CDR3. CDR3 sequence reads: CASSPPGLAGVDTQYF. The CDR3 nucleotides read TGTGCCAGCTCACCACCGGGACTAGCGGGAGTAGATACGCAGTATTTT.

V gene TRBV7-2 combines with J gene TRBJ2-7; D unclear. Trimming pared 2 bases from V and 6 bases from J, leaving 8 bases between. CDR1 is SGHTA and CDR2 is FQGNSA in the germline V gene. The CDR3 sequence is 12 residues long. The DNA of the CDR3 is TGTGCCAGCAGCTTACTTAGAAGCGAGCAGTACTTC. It translates to CASSLLRSEQYF. The full variable domain, rest sourced from reference TRBV7-2 and TRBJ2-7, is GAGVSQSPSNKVTEKGKDVELRCDPISGHTALYWYRQSLGQGLEFLIYFQGNSAPDKSGLPSDRFSAERTGGSVSTLTIQRTQQEDSAVYLCASSLLRSEQYFGPGTRLTVT.

CDR3: CASSATGTQTQYF. DNA of the CDR3: TGTGCCAGCAGTGCCACCGGGACCCAGACCCAGTACTTC. The rearrangement joins TRBV6-5 to TRBJ2-5, with D perhaps matching TRBD1 or TRBD2 (5 bases each). CDR1 is MNHEY and CDR2 is SVGAGI in the germline V gene. V lost 5 bases to trimming and J lost 6 bases, with 13 bases between them. This CDR3 has 13 residues.

The chain combines TRBV27 with TRBJ1-1; D is ambiguous. Germline V gene data show CDR1 as MNHEY and CDR2 as SMNVEV (reference sequence). The CDR3 covers 13 residues. Between the trimmed V and J ends, which lost 1 base and 0 bases, there was a span of 3 bases. The CDR3 nucleotides read TGTGCCAGCAGTTTATTCCTGAACACTGAAGCTTTCTTT. Translating it yields CASSLFLNTEAFF.

The chain carries TRBV5-6 and TRBJ2-5; TRBD1 matches 8 bases. In germline, CDR1 is SGHDT, CDR2 YYEEEE. This CDR3 is built from 15 residues. J was trimmed by 3 bases and V by 4 bases; bases with no gene match: 8. In nucleotides, the CDR3 is TGTGCCAGCAGCCCGCGGACAGGGACAAAAGAGACCCAGTACTTC. Its protein is CASSPRTGTKETQYF.

The rearrangement links TRBV7-6 to TRBJ2-5; TRBD1 matches 7 bases. The germline V gene encodes CDR1 SGHVS and CDR2 FNYEAQ. CDR3 size: 13 residues. V trimming: 5 bases; J trimming: 7 bases; junction bases outside the gene matches: 7. For the CDR3, the DNA is TGTGCCAGCAGCCAAACAGGGGCAGGGACCCAGTACTTC. Translated, it gives CASSQTGAGTQYF.

This clone came up once. The J gene is TRBJ1-4, the V gene TRBV7-2, with TRBD1 as a possible D gene (5 bases). V shed 8 bases and J shed 8 bases, with 15 bases lying between them. Germline V gives CDR1 SGHTA, CDR2 FQGNSA. This CDR3 is 13 amino acids long. The CDR3 spells CASSWIGGEKLFF. The CDR3 region has the DNA TGTGCCAGCTCCTGGATTGGGGGAGAAAAACTGTTTTTT. Together with reference TRBV7-2 and TRBJ1-4, the CDR3 gives the full variable domain: GAGVSQSPSNKVTEKGKDVELRCDPISGHTALYWYRQSLGQGLEFLIYFQGNSAPDKSGLPSDRFSAERTGGSVSTLTIQRTQQEDSAVYLCASSWIGGEKLFFGSGTQLSVL.

This clone was counted once. V and J are TRBV7-9 and TRBJ1-1; tentative D call: TRBD1 (6 bases). From germline, CDR1 is SEHNR and CDR2 FQNEAQ (reference sequence). Trimming removed 5 bases from V and 3 bases from J, with 19 bases in between. The CDR3 totals 16 residues. CDR3 in amino acids: CASSINNREEDTEAFF. CDR3 DNA: TGTGCCAGCAGCATAAACAACAGGGAAGAGGACACTGAAGCTTTCTTT.

This chain joins TRBV7-9 and TRBJ2-7, with D perhaps matching TRBD2 (5 bases). Germline V gene lookup returns CDR1 SEHNR and CDR2 FQNEAQ (reference sequence). Trimming shortened V by 3 bases and J by 7 bases, and 10 bases separated the two germline ends. The CDR3 sequence is 12 residues long. The CDR3 nucleotides read TGTGCCAGCAGCTTTTCCGGGGATGAGCAGTACTTC. Translation: CASSFSGDEQYF.

This chain uses TRBV28 with TRBJ2-3; D remains unclear. The CDR3 sequence is 14 residues long. The ends were cut back, 5 bases at V and 1 base at J, with 10 bases in the middle. Per the germline V gene, CDR1 is MDHEN and CDR2 is SYDVKM. The DNA of the CDR3 is TGTGCCAGCAGTCGCCTACTTCGCACAGATACGCAGTATTTT. It yields the protein CASSRLLRTDTQYF.

The chain combines TRBV7-9 with TRBJ2-5; D unclear. Judging by the DNA end, TRBJ2-7 fits better; the J call may be wrong. CDR3 length: 13 amino acids. Germline assignment: CDR1 SEHNR and CDR2 FQNEAQ (reference sequence). The CDR3 loop reads CASSAIPTYEQYF. CDR3 bases: TGTGCCAGCTCGGCAATCCCCACCTACGAGCAGTACTTC.

V gene TRBV10-1 combines with J gene TRBJ2-1; D unresolved. Germline V lookup: CDR1 WNHNN, CDR2 SYGVQD (reference sequence). Trimming stripped 2 bases from V and 6 bases from J, with 26 bases between. The CDR3 totals 19 residues. This CDR3 reads CASSEMVNFLRGIPNEQFF. The CDR3 bases are TGCGCCAGCAGTGAGATGGTTAACTTCCTGCGTGGGATCCCCAATGAGCAGTTCTTC.

The J gene is TRBJ2-2, the V gene TRBV4-2; D is unresolved. V lost 4 bases and J lost 5, with 11 bases in between. Germline V gene sequence: CDR1 LGHNA, CDR2 YNFKEQ. The CDR3 length is 14 residues. This CDR3 is CASSPDRRTGELFF. CDR3 coding DNA: TGTGCCAGCAGCCCGGATCGAAGGACCGGGGAGCTGTTTTTT.

The chain is built from TRBV6-1 and TRBJ1-2; D is possibly TRBD1 (6 bases). This CDR3 spans 14 amino acids. Germline V gene data show CDR1 as MNHNS and CDR2 as SASEGT. Deletions cut 6 bases from V and 4 bases from J, with 15 bases between. CDR3 in amino acids: CASRSGVRGYGYTF. Written as DNA, the CDR3 is TGTGCCAGCAGGTCAGGGGTGAGGGGCTATGGCTACACCTTC.

The chain has TRBV7-3 and TRBJ2-1, with D perhaps TRBD2 (6 bases). V was clipped by 4 bases and J by 9 bases, with 7 bases between them. Germline V gene sequence: CDR1 SGHTA, CDR2 FQGTGA. This CDR3 has 11 amino acids. Written as DNA, the CDR3 is TGTGCCAGCAGCTCCGGGGGTGAGCAGTTCTTC. Translating it yields CASSSGGEQFF.

In the case of this clone: The junction shows a germline mismatch at one end, possibly a read error. CDR3 in DNA: TGTGCCAGCAGTGAAGCGATAGGACAAGCCTTC. Protein: CASSEAIGQAF. This rearrangement joins TRBV2 to TRBJ1-2; D is possibly TRBD1 (5 bases). From germline, CDR1 is SNHLY and CDR2 FYNNEI. This CDR3 has 11 amino acids.

J is TRBJ1-1 and V is TRBV11-2; 7 bases agree with TRBD1. V shed 8 bases, J shed 4 bases, and the junction held 7 bases outside the gene matches. Germline CDR1 reads SGHAT; CDR2 reads FQNNGV. CDR3 length: 13 residues. This chain's CDR3 is CASGQVQRTEAFF. As DNA, the CDR3 is TGTGCCAGCGGACAGGTCCAGCGCACTGAAGCTTTCTTT.

The CDR3 sequence: CASSQLRVRGEAFF. As DNA, the CDR3 is TGTGCCAGCAGCCAACTCAGGGTCCGAGGAGAAGCTTTCTTT. V and J are TRBV14 and TRBJ1-1, with D perhaps TRBD1 (5 bases). The CDR3 extends over 14 amino acids. The V end was cut by 2 bases, the J end by 8 bases, with 15 bases between. Germline loops: CDR1 SGHDN, CDR2 FVKESK.

This chain uses TRBV18 with TRBJ2-1; TRBD2 agrees at 13 bases. Germline-derived CDR1 and CDR2 are KGHSH and LQKENI. V lost 9 bases and J lost 9; bases outside the gene matches: 14. The CDR3 is 16 amino acids. The CDR3 bases are TGTGCCAGTCGGACTAGCGGGGGCCTAAAAGCAGGTGAGCAGTTCTTC. As protein: CASRTSGGLKAGEQFF.

The J gene is TRBJ2-3, the V gene TRBV5-1; 12 bases are a match to TRBD2. Germline CDR1 reads SGHRS; CDR2 reads YFSETQ. V lost 1 base to trimming and J lost 2 bases; unmatched junction nucleotides: 2. The CDR3 is 16 amino acids. The CDR3 DNA sequence: TGCGCCAGCAGCTTGACTAGCGGGGGGTTCACAGATACGCAGTATTTT. This encodes CASSLTSGGFTDTQYF.